The 23 T cell receptor beta chains below all came from one sample that was sequenced in a study of T cell responses to AZD1222 COVID-19 vaccine. The method was immunoSEQ multiplex PCR; TCRdb's version includes in-frame clones alone and lacks a portion of them. The sample lists around 110,000 clones, about 90% seen once, with roughly 8.9% in the top ten. The sequencing used peripheral blood, collected 28 days after the second AZD1222 dose. Receptor source: an adult who received the AZD1222 COVID-19 vaccine.

The chain links TRBV9 to TRBJ1-2, with D possibly matching TRBD1 (6 bases). Germline V gene sequence: CDR1 SGDLS, CDR2 YYNGEE. The CDR3 is 17 residues long. Trimming left V 0 bases short and J 5 bases short, with 20 bases between. The CDR3 region has the DNA TGTGCCAGCAGCGTAGCTACGGGCAGGGGCGGAAGTTATGGCTACACCTTC. Its translation is CASSVATGRGGSYGYTF.

The V and J genes are TRBV7-9 and TRBJ2-2; D is unclear. Germline values: CDR1 SEHNR, CDR2 FQNEAQ (reference sequence). Trimming took 5 bases from V and 4 from J, leaving 11 bases between them. This CDR3 is built from 14 residues. CDR3 sequence: CASSRDVSTGELFF. The CDR3 region has the DNA TGTGCCAGCAGCCGTGATGTAAGCACCGGGGAGCTGTTTTTT.

This chain uses TRBV6-5 with TRBJ1-2; a weak D match, TRBD1 (5 bases). This CDR3 comprises 13 residues. Looked up from germline, CDR1 is MNHEY and CDR2 is SVGAGI. Deletions cut 6 bases from V and 4 bases from J, with 12 bases between. The CDR3 sequence is CASSGHDGYGYTF. The CDR3 DNA follows: TGTGCCAGCAGCGGACATGACGGCTATGGCTACACCTTC.

The genes are TRBV11-2 and TRBJ2-3, with a weak D call TRBD2 (6 bases). The length of the CDR3 is 14 residues. Trimming cost V 4 bases and J 2 bases, with 10 bases left between them. Germline CDR1 and CDR2: SGHAT and FQNNGV. The CDR3 DNA reads TGTGCCAGCAGCTCGGGACTTATCACAGATACGCAGTATTTT. Amino acid sequence: CASSSGLITDTQYF.

On this clone: The sample holds other DNA sequences that translate to the same CDR3. J is TRBJ1-4 and V is TRBV6-4, with D unclear. This CDR3 is built from 13 residues. The germline CDR1 and CDR2 sequences are MRHNA and SNTAGT. V shed 8 bases and J shed 2 bases, with 9 bases lying between them. CDR3 sequence (DNA): TGTGCCAGCTCTCGTGAGACTAATGAAAAACTGTTTTTT. It translates to CASSRETNEKLFF.

The chain uses TRBV5-4 and TRBJ2-1, with D maybe TRBD2 (5 bases). The CDR3 totals 15 residues. The V and J ends lost 0 bases and 0 bases respectively, with 7 bases between them. CDR1 and CDR2 from the germline V gene are SGHNT and YYREEE (reference sequence). The DNA of the CDR3 is TGTGCCAGCAGCTTGGTGGGGAGCTCCTACAATGAGCAGTTCTTC. Its translation is CASSLVGSSYNEQFF.

The rearrangement links TRBV5-4 to TRBJ1-2; D is perhaps TRBD1 (5 bases). Germline loops: CDR1 SGHNT, CDR2 YYREEE (reference sequence). The CDR3 runs to 14 residues. V lost 0 bases and J lost 8, with 14 bases in between. The CDR3 DNA follows: TGTGCCAGCAGCTTGGCCGGGAGGGGTGGAGGCTACACCTTC. It is translated as CASSLAGRGGGYTF.

The chain is built from TRBV16 and TRBJ1-6; no clear D. Trimming took 4 bases from V and 7 from J, leaving 11 bases between them. From germline, CDR1 is KGHSY and CDR2 FQNENV. This CDR3 is built from 14 residues. The CDR3 sequence is CASSPDPGNSPLHF. CDR3 in DNA: TGTGCCAGCAGCCCCGACCCGGGCAATTCACCCCTCCACTTT.

DNA of the CDR3: TGTGCCAGCTCACCGACAGGGGGCAATCAGCCCCAGCATTTT. Translation: CASSPTGGNQPQHF. The genes are TRBV18 and TRBJ1-5, with 8 bases aligning to TRBD1. The ends lost 3 bases at V and 2 bases at J; junction bases unmatched: 0. The CDR3 has 14 residues. Germline V lookup: CDR1 KGHSH, CDR2 LQKENI.

This chain joins TRBV11-3 and TRBJ2-7, with 8 nucleotides matching TRBD1. Germline CDR1 and CDR2: SGHNT and YENEEA. Germline trimming cut 4 bases from V and 6 bases from J; bases unmatched to any gene: 8. This CDR3 has 14 residues. The CDR3, as DNA: TGTGCCAGCAGCTCATACCACGGACAGGGCGAGCAGTACTTC. Translation: CASSSYHGQGEQYF.

The rearrangement uses TRBV4-1 and TRBJ1-4; TRBD1 is a possible D gene (6 bases). The CDR3 spans 17 residues. The ends were cut back, 1 base at V and 3 bases at J, with 15 bases in the middle. CDR1 and CDR2 from the germline V gene are MGHRA and YSYEKL. This CDR3 reads CASSQVAGAPANEKLFF. DNA for the CDR3: TGCGCCAGCAGCCAAGTCGCGGGGGCGCCGGCTAATGAAAAACTGTTTTTT.

This clone was picked up one time. This sequence joins TRBV24-1 and TRBJ2-3; TRBD2 aligns across 7 bases. Germline lookup yields CDR1 KGHDR and CDR2 SFDVKD. Trimming took 5 bases from V and 1 from J; bases not matched to a gene: 2. CDR3 size: 14 residues. In DNA, the CDR3 is TGTGCCACCAGTGCGAGCGGGGGCACAGATACGCAGTATTTT. Protein product: CATSASGGTDTQYF.

In its sample, this clone ranks as medium-sized. The chain recombines TRBV6-1 with TRBJ2-2; D uncertain. Trimming took off 1 base at V and 5 bases at J, with 11 bases between the two ends. The CDR3 length is 15 residues. The V gene's germline CDR1 is MNHNS and CDR2 SASEGT. As DNA, the CDR3 is TGTGCCAGCAGTGAAGTAGGCAGCACGACCGGGGAGCTGTTTTTT. It codes for CASSEVGSTTGELFF.

The chain combines TRBV13 with TRBJ2-1, with TRBD1 matching 7 bases. The CDR3 is 15 amino acids. Germline V gene sequence: CDR1 PRHDT, CDR2 FYEKMQ (reference sequence). Germline trimming cut 5 bases from V and 4 bases from J; bases unmatched to any gene: 8. The CDR3 DNA reads TGTGCCAGCAGCCGAACAGGGGTTACATACAATGAGCAGTTCTTC. This gives the protein CASSRTGVTYNEQFF.

The table lists this clone with a count of one. The gene calls are TRBV9 and TRBJ2-7, with TRBD1 identical over 8 bases. From germline, CDR1 is SGDLS and CDR2 YYNGEE. This CDR3 comprises 15 residues. V was pared by 3 bases and J by 3 bases, with 8 bases of the junction left unmatched. The CDR3 loop is CASSAAGTGFYEQYF. The CDR3 coding sequence is TGTGCCAGCAGCGCGGCCGGGACAGGCTTCTACGAGCAGTACTTC. Full variable domain (remainder filled in from reference TRBV9 and TRBJ2-7): DSGVTQTPKHLITATGQRVTLRCSPRSGDLSVYWYQQSLDQGLQFLIQYYNGEERAKGNILERFSAQQFPDLHSELNLSSLELGDSALYFCASSAAGTGFYEQYFGPGTRLTVT.

CDR3 in DNA: TGTGCCAGCAGGGCCCAGGGTAATTCACCCCTCCACTTT. As protein: CASRAQGNSPLHF. The chain is built from TRBV27 and TRBJ1-6; weak D call: TRBD1 (5 bases). This CDR3 is 13 amino acids long. Germline CDR1 and CDR2: MNHEY and SMNVEV (reference sequence). The V end was cut by 6 bases, the J end by 6 bases, with 9 bases between.

J is TRBJ1-2 and V is TRBV19; 8 bases are shared with TRBD1. V lost 5 bases and J lost 8; bases outside the gene matches: 10. CDR3 length: 14 residues. Germline loops: CDR1 LNHDA, CDR2 SQIVND (reference sequence). In DNA, the CDR3 is TGTGCCAGTAGTTTCAGGGGGCAGGATGGCGGCTACACCTTC. Translated: CASSFRGQDGGYTF.

V and J are TRBV5-1 and TRBJ2-2; D possibly corresponds to TRBD1 (5 bases). The CDR3 runs to 14 residues. V dropped 4 bases and J dropped 1 base, with 8 bases sitting between them. In germline, CDR1 is SGHRS, CDR2 YFSETQ. Here the CDR3 DNA reads TGCGCCAGCAGCGTTCAGGGGAACACCGGGGAGCTGTTTTTT. Encoded protein: CASSVQGNTGELFF.

The rearrangement joins TRBV19 to TRBJ1-2; D unclear. This CDR3 is built from 12 residues. CDR1 and CDR2 from the germline V gene are LNHDA and SQIVND (reference sequence). Trimming took off 0 bases at V and 8 bases at J, with 7 bases between the two ends. The CDR3 here is CASSIEGRGYTF. CDR3 bases: TGTGCCAGTAGTATAGAAGGACGAGGCTACACCTTC.

V usage is TRBV11-1 and J usage is TRBJ1-1; a weak D match, TRBD1 (5 bases). Germline CDR1 SGHAT, CDR2 FQDESV (reference sequence). The V end lost 2 bases, the J end lost 4 bases, and 11 bases lay between the germline ends. The CDR3 has 14 amino acids. The CDR3: CASSLFEGTTEAFF. As DNA, the CDR3 is TGTGCCAGCAGCTTATTTGAGGGGACCACTGAAGCTTTCTTT. The full variable domain, rest sourced from reference TRBV11-1 and TRBJ1-1, is EAEVAQSPRYKITEKSQAVAFWCDPISGHATLYWYRQILGQGPELLVQFQDESVVDDSQLPKDRFSAERLKGVDSTLKIQPAELGDSAMYLCASSLFEGTTEAFFGQGTRLTVV.

The chain employs TRBV27 and TRBJ1-1, with D tentatively TRBD1 (5 bases). The germline V gene has CDR1 MNHEY and CDR2 SMNVEV (reference sequence). The CDR3 runs to 13 residues. V was pared by 3 bases and J by 4 bases, with 9 bases between. The DNA of the CDR3 is TGTGCCAGCAGTTTTGGAGGGGCCACTGAAGCTTTCTTT. Translating it yields CASSFGGATEAFF.

This sequence joins TRBV5-6 and TRBJ2-7; no firm D call. Germline assignment: CDR1 SGHDT and CDR2 YYEEEE. V was cut by 0 bases and J by 2 bases, with 12 bases left in between. The CDR3 runs 15 residues. The CDR3 DNA reads TGTGCCAGCAGCTTGGTGAGTGGTGGGGCCTACGAGCAGTACTTC. This codes for CASSLVSGGAYEQYF. The full variable domain, with the rest looked up from reference TRBV5-6 and TRBJ2-7, is DAGVTQSPTHLIKTRGQQVTLRCSPKSGHDTVSWYQQALGQGPQFIFQYYEEEERQRGNFPDRFSGHQFPNYSSELNVNALLLGDSALYLCASSLVSGGAYEQYFGPGTRLTVT.

The chain is built from TRBV6-5 and TRBJ1-4; a weak D match, TRBD1 (6 bases). Trimming took 3 bases from V and 2 from J, leaving 13 bases between them. The CDR3 contains 16 residues. Germline V gives CDR1 MNHEY, CDR2 SVGAGI. Here the CDR3 reads CASSYGTPPTNEKLFF. Written as DNA, the CDR3 is TGTGCCAGCAGTTATGGGACACCTCCCACTAATGAAAAACTGTTTTTT.